The clone carrying this T cell receptor beta chain is a singleton in its sample. Its antigen is as yet unknown. The source of the sample is a study of somatic mutations in cytotoxic T cells in rheumatoid arthritis. This CDR3 region has 15 residues. Trimming cost V 2 bases and J 5 bases; bases outside gene matches: 8. Germline-derived CDR1 and CDR2 are SGDLS and YYNGEE. Study outcomes and limitations: Slight underrepresentation of TRBV07 in rheumatoid arthritis patients was not adjusted for multiple comparisons. The clonality of CD8+ T cells was not significantly different between rheumatoid arthritis patients and age-matched healthy controls.

Authors' data handling: Seldom did patient CD8+ clones exceeding 1% match published virus-specific TCRB sequences. Produced via immunoSEQ multiplex PCR; TCRdb's table is partial and in-frame only. The DNA was the basis for D and trimming; V, J and clone size are from that table. The sample records some 11,000 clones, roughly 85% being singletons. This TCR was sampled from an adult with rheumatoid arthritis. The chain recombines TRBV9 with TRBJ2-7; TRBD1 agrees at 9 bases. Sequencing used CD8+ T cells sorted from blood. This CDR3 is CASSVEGTGSHEQYF. CDR3 nucleotides: TGTGCCAGCAGCGTTGAGGGGACAGGGTCCCACGAGCAGTACTTC.